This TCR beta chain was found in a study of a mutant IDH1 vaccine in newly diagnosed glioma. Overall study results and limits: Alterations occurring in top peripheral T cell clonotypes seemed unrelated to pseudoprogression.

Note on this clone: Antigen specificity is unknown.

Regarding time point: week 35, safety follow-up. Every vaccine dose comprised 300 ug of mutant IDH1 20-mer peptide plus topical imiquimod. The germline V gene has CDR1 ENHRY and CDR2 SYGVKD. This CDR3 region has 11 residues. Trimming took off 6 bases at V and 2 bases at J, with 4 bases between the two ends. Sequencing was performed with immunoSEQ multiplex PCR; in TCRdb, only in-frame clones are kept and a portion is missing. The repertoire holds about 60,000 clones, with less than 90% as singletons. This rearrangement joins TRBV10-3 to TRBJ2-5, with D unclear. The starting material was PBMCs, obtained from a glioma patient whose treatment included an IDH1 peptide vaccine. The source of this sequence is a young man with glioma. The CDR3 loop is CAISEQETQYF. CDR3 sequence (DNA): TGTGCCATCAGCGAACAAGAGACCCAGTACTTC.